Below, 22 T cell receptor beta chains from the same sample are listed, as sequenced in a study of blood T cell repertoires in COVID-19. Produced via immunoSEQ multiplex PCR; TCRdb's table is partial and in-frame only. The sample has 100,000 or so clones, about 91% seen once. The sequenced sample was peripheral blood. The receptor set was obtained from a human donor in a cohort sampled during active COVID-19.

This chain joins TRBV6-5 and TRBJ2-7; D possibly corresponds to TRBD1 (6 bases). With 5 bases removed from V and 0 bases from J, the gap between germline ends came to 11 bases. This CDR3 comprises 14 residues. Per germline, CDR1 MNHEY and CDR2 SVGAGI. CDR3 protein: CASSTGSISYEQYF. The CDR3 DNA is TGTGCCAGCAGTACAGGGTCTATCTCCTACGAGCAGTACTTC.

The chain employs TRBV7-9 and TRBJ1-2; 8 nucleotides match TRBD1. Germline CDR1 reads SEHNR; CDR2 reads FQNEAQ (reference sequence). The CDR3 spans 14 residues. V lost 3 bases and J lost 5; bases outside the gene matches: 5. The CDR3 spells CASSLPGGGYGYTF. For the CDR3, the DNA is TGTGCCAGCAGCTTGCCAGGGGGCGGGTATGGCTACACCTTC.

The V gene is TRBV30, the J gene TRBJ2-7, with 9 nucleotides matching TRBD2. This CDR3 contains 18 residues. V dropped 1 base and J dropped 6; count of bases not matched to a gene: 19. The germline gives CDR1 GTSNPN, CDR2 SVGIG (reference sequence). This CDR3 reads CAWSDALKGVAGEGEQYF. The CDR3 DNA is TGTGCCTGGAGTGACGCCCTTAAGGGCGTAGCGGGAGAAGGCGAGCAGTACTTC.

The chain carries TRBV3-1 (or the pseudogene TRBV3-2) and TRBJ2-4, with 15 bases aligning to TRBD2. The germline CDR1 and CDR2 sequences are LGHDT and YNNKEL (reference sequence). V gave up 6 bases and J gave up 8 bases; unmatched junction bases: 11. CDR3 length: 17 amino acids. CDR3 bases: TGTGCCAGCAGTTTCGGACTAGCGGGAGGGGGGTTGGACATTCAGTACTTC. Translating it yields CASSFGLAGGGLDIQYF.

The genes are TRBV27 and TRBJ1-5; TRBD1 is a possible D gene (6 bases). The CDR3 is 14 residues long. V was pared by 4 bases and J by 7 bases, with 14 bases between. From germline, CDR1 is MNHEY and CDR2 SMNVEV (reference sequence). DNA of the CDR3: TGTGCCAGCAGTTACACAGGGAAACTACAGCCCCAGCATTTT. It yields the protein CASSYTGKLQPQHF.

This clone has a single count. The V call is TRBV18, the J call TRBJ1-1, with D maybe TRBD1 (6 bases). CDR1 and CDR2 from the germline V gene are KGHSH and LQKENI. V lost 5 bases and J lost 3, with 19 bases in between. The length of the CDR3 is 16 residues. The chain's CDR3 is CASSITRGGWDTEAFF. The CDR3 region has the DNA TGTGCCAGCTCAATTACCAGAGGGGGTTGGGACACTGAAGCTTTCTTT.

This clone was counted many times. The genes are TRBV19 and TRBJ1-4; D not certain. Germline V gene sequence: CDR1 LNHDA, CDR2 SQIVND (reference sequence). The CDR3 length is 15 residues. Trimming shortened V by 3 bases and J by 6 bases, and 14 bases separated the two germline ends. The CDR3 is CASSIGNSGYEKLFF. For the CDR3, the DNA is TGTGCCAGTAGTATTGGTAACAGCGGATATGAAAAACTGTTTTTT.

The chain carries TRBV28 and TRBJ2-6, with TRBD1 as a possible D gene (5 bases). Germline lookup yields CDR1 MDHEN and CDR2 SYDVKM. Trimming took off 4 bases at V and 4 bases at J, with 14 bases between the two ends. This CDR3 is 16 amino acids long. The CDR3 DNA reads TGTGCCAGCAGTTCCCCACCCAGGGCCGGGGCCAACGTCCTGACTTTC. Translated, it gives CASSSPPRAGANVLTF.

The rearrangement links TRBV19 to TRBJ2-5; D ambiguous. The germline gives CDR1 LNHDA, CDR2 SQIVND (reference sequence). This CDR3 is 13 amino acids long. The V end lost 7 bases, the J end lost 0 bases, and 9 bases lay between the germline ends. The CDR3 DNA reads as TGTGCCAGTAAGTCCGGGTACCAAGAGACCCAGTACTTC. Encoded protein: CASKSGYQETQYF.

This clone came up a few times. V and J are TRBV9 and TRBJ2-5; 12 bases are shared with TRBD2. The V and J ends lost 3 bases and 5 bases, in that order; junction bases with no gene match: 5. Germline V gives CDR1 SGDLS, CDR2 YYNGEE. CDR3 length: 15 residues. Here the CDR3 DNA reads TGTGCCAGCAGCGGACTAGCGGGAGAAGGGGAGACCCAGTACTTC. Encoded protein: CASSGLAGEGETQYF.

The chain combines TRBV5-6 with TRBJ1-2, with D maybe TRBD1 (5 bases). The CDR3 is 13 residues long. In germline, CDR1 is SGHDT, CDR2 YYEEEE. Deletions cut 4 bases from V and 0 bases from J, with 7 bases between. CDR3 bases: TGTGCCAGCAGCACGGACACTAACTATGGCTACACCTTC. It codes for CASSTDTNYGYTF.

The chain couples TRBV19 to TRBJ2-2; 8 bases agree with TRBD1. Germline V gives CDR1 LNHDA, CDR2 SQIVND (reference sequence). V was pared by 4 bases and J by 1 base, with 2 bases of the junction left unmatched. This CDR3 is built from 15 residues. Written as DNA, the CDR3 is TGTGCCAGTAGTAGGACAGGGATGAACACCGGGGAGCTGTTTTTT. Translation: CASSRTGMNTGELFF.

The CDR3 loop reads CASSLVSGPGGTGELFF. CDR3 sequence (DNA): TGTGCCAGCAGCTTAGTGTCAGGGCCCGGAGGGACCGGGGAGCTGTTTTTT. This chain uses TRBV7-8 with TRBJ2-2, with a possible D match to TRBD2 (6 bases). Looked up from germline, CDR1 is SGHVS and CDR2 is FQNEAQ. The CDR3 loop spans 17 amino acids. Trimming left V 1 base short and J 5 bases short, with 17 bases between.

In its sample, this clone was seen a few times. The V gene is TRBV19, the J gene TRBJ1-6; D is unclear. CDR1 is LNHDA, CDR2 SQIVND, per germline (reference sequence). The V end was cut by 3 bases, the J end by 7 bases, with 10 bases between. CDR3 length equals 14 residues. This CDR3 is CASSIMGRNSPLHF. The CDR3, as DNA: TGTGCCAGTAGTATCATGGGGAGGAATTCACCCCTCCACTTT.

V gene TRBV18 combines with J gene TRBJ2-5; TRBD2 aligns across 8 bases. The junction had 5 bases not matched to a gene; V was cut back by 6 bases and J by 2 bases. The CDR3 is 14 amino acids. Looked up from germline, CDR1 is KGHSH and CDR2 is LQKENI. The CDR3 bases are TGTGCCAGCTCCCTCGCTAGCGGGCAAGAGACCCAGTACTTC. This sequence encodes CASSLASGQETQYF.

This chain connects TRBV6-6 to TRBJ2-2, with D possibly being TRBD1 (6 bases). This CDR3 spans 14 amino acids. Trimming removed 7 bases from V and 1 base from J, with 10 bases in between. Germline CDR1 and CDR2: MNHNY and SVGAGI (reference sequence). DNA of the CDR3: TGTGCCAGCAAGGGACAAATGAACACCGGGGAGCTGTTTTTT. Amino acid sequence: CASKGQMNTGELFF.

CDR3 loop: CASALREAQPQHF. The CDR3 coding sequence is TGTGCCAGCGCCCTCAGGGAGGCTCAGCCCCAGCATTTT. This rearrangement joins TRBV6-5 to TRBJ1-5; TRBD1 is a possible D gene (5 bases). The CDR3 has 13 amino acids. The germline V and J ends were trimmed by 8 bases and 6 bases, with 14 bases remaining between them. Germline loops: CDR1 MNHEY, CDR2 SVGAGI.

V and J are TRBV5-1 and TRBJ2-3; 7 bases align to TRBD2. Germline values: CDR1 SGHRS, CDR2 YFSETQ. This CDR3 has 15 residues. V dropped 4 bases and J dropped 5; count of bases not matched to a gene: 10. The chain's CDR3 is CASSHGSGMRDTQYF. CDR3 in DNA: TGCGCCAGCAGCCATGGAAGCGGGATGAGAGATACGCAGTATTTT.

The chain couples TRBV6-6 to TRBJ1-2; D is ambiguous. The V end was cut by 5 bases, the J end by 5 bases, with 9 bases between. The CDR3 totals 12 residues. CDR1 is MNHNY, CDR2 SVGAGI, per germline (reference sequence). The CDR3 loop is CASSPQMYGYTF. The CDR3 DNA follows: TGTGCCAGCAGTCCCCAGATGTATGGCTACACCTTC.

The chain carries TRBV4-1 and TRBJ2-1, with unresolved D. Germline lookup yields CDR1 MGHRA and CDR2 YSYEKL. CDR3 length: 12 amino acids. The V end lost 2 bases, the J end lost 4 bases, and 3 bases lay between the germline ends. As DNA, the CDR3 is TGCGCCAGCAGCCAACCGTACAATGAGCAGTTCTTC. The encoded protein is CASSQPYNEQFF.

The chain recombines TRBV5-6 with TRBJ2-1, with 10 bases identical to TRBD1. The junction had 4 bases not matched to a gene; V was cut back by 0 bases and J by 4 bases. Germline lookup yields CDR1 SGHDT and CDR2 YYEEEE. The CDR3 totals 16 residues. This chain's CDR3 is CASSLGTGGKYNEQFF. DNA for the CDR3: TGTGCCAGCAGCTTGGGGACAGGGGGAAAATACAATGAGCAGTTCTTC.

Here the CDR3 reads CASSLEGRGNYGYTF. The CDR3 DNA reads as TGTGCCAGCAGTTTGGAGGGTCGCGGAAACTATGGCTACACCTTC. V usage is TRBV27 and J usage is TRBJ1-2; D is unclear. Germline CDR1 is MNHEY and CDR2 is SMNVEV (reference sequence). V shed 3 bases and J shed 2 bases, with 13 bases lying between them. The length of the CDR3 is 15 residues.